These T cell receptor beta chains were read from a single sample in a study of T cell changes during pregnancy in multiple sclerosis. The protocol was immunoSEQ multiplex PCR, while the TCRdb copy is restricted to in-frame clones and leaves out a portion. The sample contains 25,000 to 35,000 clones, roughly 89% of which appear only once. Material: CD4+ T cells from peripheral blood mononuclear cells, obtained in the third trimester of pregnancy. The origin of the receptors is a female donor in good health, enrolled as a control in a pregnancy study. CDR3s include the opening cysteine and the closing phenylalanine or tryptophan. The D gene is left open where the match is weak. The size of a clone is reported for some rows only, either as once, few or many, or as a class for expanded clones.

d_gene	v_gene	abundance	j_gene	CDR3aa	CDR3nt
TRBD2	TRBV25-1	.	TRBJ2-7	CARGLAADEQYF	TGTGCCAGAGGACTAGCGGCCGACGAGCAGTACTTC
.	TRBV18	.	TRBJ1-1	CASSPRQGLDTEAFF	TGTGCCAGCTCACCTCGTCAGGGGCTGGACACTGAAGCTTTCTTT
.	TRBV18	.	TRBJ2-5	CASSPGAVETQYF	TGTGCCAGCTCACCGGGGGCTGTAGAGACCCAGTACTTC
.	TRBV12-5	.	TRBJ1-1	CASGRAYPGQHMNTEAFF	TGTGCTAGTGGTCGAGCCTATCCGGGACAACATATGAACACTGAAGCTTTCTTT
TRBD1	TRBV6-6	.	TRBJ2-5	CASRMDRVNRETQYF	TGTGCCAGCAGAATGGACAGGGTTAATCGTGAGACCCAGTACTTC
.	TRBV29-1	.	TRBJ1-1	CSAHYTGQLNTEAFF	TGCAGCGCTCACTACACCGGACAGTTGAACACTGAAGCTTTCTTT
TRBD1	TRBV25-1	.	TRBJ2-7	CASKGQGVYEQYF	TGTGCCAGCAAGGGACAGGGGGTCTACGAGCAGTACTTC
.	TRBV7-8	.	TRBJ2-5	CASSLSETQYF	TGTGCCAGCAGCTTATCGGAGACCCAGTACTTC
.	TRBV10-3	few	TRBJ1-1	CAISEVGSMNTEAFF	TGTGCCATCAGTGAGGTGGGGAGCATGAACACTGAAGCTTTCTTT
.	TRBV18	once	TRBJ2-7	CASSLQGPPYEQYF	TGTGCCAGCTCACTTCAGGGGCCTCCCTACGAGCAGTACTTC
TRBD1	TRBV10-3	.	TRBJ1-1	CAIGTGSAEAFF	TGTGCCATCGGGACAGGTTCGGCTGAAGCTTTCTTT
TRBD2	TRBV4-1	.	TRBJ2-5	CASSRAGAGGNQETQYF	TGCGCCAGCAGCCGAGCAGGAGCGGGGGGAAACCAAGAGACCCAGTACTTC
TRBD2	TRBV11-3	.	TRBJ2-3	CASSPLVTSGRGDTQYF	TGTGCCAGCAGCCCGCTCGTGACTAGCGGGAGAGGTGATACGCAGTATTTT
TRBD2	TRBV7-6	.	TRBJ2-3	CASSWGTSGGSPLDTQYF	TGTGCCAGCAGCTGGGGGACTAGCGGGGGGTCCCCTCTAGATACGCAGTATTTT
.	TRBV19	.	TRBJ1-1	CASSGRGENTEAFF	TGTGCCAGTAGCGGGAGAGGTGAGAACACTGAAGCTTTCTTT
TRBD1	TRBV6-4	.	TRBJ1-5	CASSLTGDQPQHF	TGTGCCAGCAGCTTAACAGGGGATCAGCCCCAGCATTTT
.	TRBV6-1	.	TRBJ2-1	CASSVAVDEQFF	TGTGCCAGCAGTGTGGCTGTCGATGAGCAGTTCTTC